The present T cell receptor beta chain was sequenced within a study of T-cell reconstitution after alpha-beta-depleted transplantation in children. This clonotype appeared many times. Its antigen is not identified. A library of TCRbeta sequences, prepared with unique molecular identifiers, was generated. TCRdb re-called the PCR reads through MiXCR, storing one row per CDR3 protein. Here the sample spans over 120,000 distinct CDR3 sequences, 8.8% being singletons. General observations from the study: Surviving recipient T cells and thymic progenitors underlay high day-60 TCRbeta diversity in some patients. Reportedly, alpha-beta T cells present about two months post-transplant originated from several hundred expanded clones of graft origin. Most T-cell counts and diversity one year after the transplant came from T cells that were newly produced.

The specimen was PBMCs, mostly from graft donor cells, collected 180 days after TCRalphabeta/CD19-depleted stem cell transplant. The receptor's source is a female patient aged 2-15 years who had a stem cell transplant for congenital amegakaryocytic thrombocytopenia, so the T cells may come from the graft donor.

Here the CDR3 reads CASSQAGALADTQYF. The CDR3 coding sequence is TGTGCCAGCAGCCAAGCGGGGGCCCTGGCAGATACGCAGTATTTT. The V gene is TRBV3-1, the J gene TRBJ2-3, with D possibly called TRBD1 or TRBD2 (6 bases each). Germline values: CDR1 LGHDT, CDR2 YNNKEL (reference sequence). The CDR3 covers 15 residues. V lost 1 base to trimming and J lost 4 bases, with 12 bases between them.